This TCR beta chain originates from a study of CD8+CD57+ T cells in acquired aplastic anemia. About the study: DNA from sorted CD4+ and CD8+ cells averaged approximately 3.2 ug.

Previously, flow cytometry had revealed CD8+CD57+ cell expansion in the patients chosen for sequencing. As a group, the patients uniformly had severe acquired aplastic anemia. No therapy had been given to the patients at the time of blood sampling. There are many counts of this clonotype. The antigen is unknown. Profiles of TCR beta VDJ and CDR3 were generated from a genomic DNA template. Each CDR3 protein gets one entry after TCRdb re-called the reads with MiXCR. The sample yields hundreds of thousands of distinct CDR3 sequences, around 30% seen once. V lost 0 bases to trimming and J lost 2 bases, with 5 bases between them. Germline lookup yields CDR1 SGHAT and CDR2 FQNNGV. This CDR3 is built from 13 residues. General study results and limits: CD8+ Simpson's diversity in patients was not significantly different from that in controls.

This receptor was identified in a human donor with aplastic anemia. J is TRBJ2-7 and V is TRBV11-2; D not certain. What was sequenced was sorted CD4+, CD8+, or CD8+CD57+ T cells (not recorded which) from PBMCs. The DNA of the CDR3 is TGTGCCAGCAGCTTAGAGACGGCCTACGAGCAGTACTTC. Encoded protein: CASSLETAYEQYF.